Listed here are 24 T cell receptor beta chains from one sample, sequenced in a study of blood T cell repertoires in COVID-19. The method was immunoSEQ multiplex PCR; TCRdb's version includes in-frame clones alone and lacks a portion of them. The table has 150,000 to 250,000 clones, roughly four fifths seen once. Material for sequencing was PBMCs or T cells enriched from blood (not recorded which). The receptors were gathered from a middle-aged man who had recovered from COVID-19.

This clone was recorded once. The CDR3 loop is CASRAGTGSNYGYTF. In DNA, the CDR3 is TGCGCCAGCAGGGCCGGGACAGGGTCTAACTATGGCTACACCTTC. V and J are TRBV5-1 and TRBJ1-2, with 9 bases lining up with TRBD1. The CDR3 is made up of 15 amino acids. J was trimmed by 0 bases and V by 5 bases; bases with no gene match: 5. CDR1 and CDR2 (germline): SGHRS, YFSETQ.

The J gene is TRBJ1-2, the V gene TRBV6-5; 10 nucleotides match TRBD1. CDR1 is MNHEY and CDR2 is SVGAGI in the germline V gene. The trim removed 4 bases at V and 3 bases at J, leaving 5 bases unmatched. The CDR3 contains 15 residues. The DNA for the CDR3 is TGTGCCAGCAGTTCCCCGACAGGGGGCGACTATGGCTACACCTTC. Its protein product is CASSSPTGGDYGYTF.

This chain links TRBV3-1 (or the pseudogene TRBV3-2) with TRBJ1-1; possibly TRBD1 for D (6 bases). This CDR3 comprises 16 residues. V lost 0 bases and J lost 0, with 11 bases in between. Germline values: CDR1 LGHDT, CDR2 YNNKEL (reference sequence). CDR3 coding DNA: TGTGCCAGCAGCCAAGAGCGGACAGTGATGAACACTGAAGCTTTCTTT. Amino acids: CASSQERTVMNTEAFF.

The chain recombines TRBV27 with TRBJ1-1; a weak D match, TRBD1 (5 bases). Germline V gene data show CDR1 as MNHEY and CDR2 as SMNVEV (reference sequence). The CDR3 sequence is 14 residues long. With 5 bases removed from V and 2 bases from J, the gap between germline ends came to 12 bases. The CDR3 loop is CASSPVDSNTEAFF. For the CDR3, the DNA is TGTGCCAGCAGTCCCGTCGACAGTAACACTGAAGCTTTCTTT.

The chain uses TRBV27 and TRBJ2-7; 9 positions agree with TRBD1. CDR1 is MNHEY, CDR2 SMNVEV, per germline (reference sequence). With V trimmed by 5 bases and J by 4 bases, 9 bases remained unmatched. The CDR3 spans 15 residues. CDR3 coding DNA: TGTGCCAGCAGTCTGCAGACAGGGGGAGGGTACGAGCAGTACTTC. Translated: CASSLQTGGGYEQYF.

This rearrangement joins TRBV24-1 to TRBJ2-2; tentatively, D is TRBD2 (5 bases). The CDR3 runs 15 residues. V lost 4 bases and J 5 bases, leaving 13 bases between the germline ends. Looked up from germline, CDR1 is KGHDR and CDR2 is SFDVKD. Written as DNA, the CDR3 is TGTGCCACCAGTGACCCTAGCACCCTAACCGGGGAGCTGTTTTTT. Its protein product is CATSDPSTLTGELFF.

This clone was seen only a few times. This chain links TRBV12-5 with TRBJ1-2, with D possibly TRBD1 on 6 matching bases. V was shortened by 6 bases and J by 1 base, with 15 bases between the two germline ends. Germline CDR1 and CDR2: LGHNT and FRNRAP. CDR3 length: 15 residues. The CDR3 nucleotides are TGTGCTAGTGGGGACAGCAATCTTGATAACTATGGCTACACCTTC. Its protein is CASGDSNLDNYGYTF.

This sequence joins TRBV6-1 and TRBJ1-6; 7 bases map to TRBD1. The CDR3 extends over 15 amino acids. CDR1 is MNHNS, CDR2 SASEGT, per germline. Trimming removed 2 bases from V and 10 bases from J; junction bases left unmatched: 8. This CDR3 is CASSEPPGGNSPLHF. The CDR3, as DNA: TGTGCCAGCAGTGAACCTCCAGGGGGGAACTCACCCCTCCACTTT.

The chain links TRBV14 to TRBJ2-7; D is unresolved. The CDR3 consists of 11 residues. The V end lost 2 bases, the J end lost 7 bases, and 6 bases lay between the germline ends. Per germline, CDR1 SGHDN and CDR2 FVKESK. The CDR3: CASSQTSEQYF. The CDR3 DNA reads TGTGCCAGCAGCCAAACGAGTGAGCAGTACTTC.

CDR3 DNA sequence: TGTGCCTGGAGTGTACAGCCCTTGTCTGAAAAACTGTTTTTT. Its translation: CAWSVQPLSEKLFF. V usage is TRBV30 and J usage is TRBJ1-4, with unresolved D. Germline lookup yields CDR1 GTSNPN and CDR2 SVGIG (reference sequence). Trimming took 0 bases from V and 7 from J, leaving 12 bases between them. The CDR3 length is 14 residues.

V gene TRBV7-2 combines with J gene TRBJ1-6; TRBD1 is a possible D gene (5 bases). V lost 2 bases, J lost 5 bases, and 10 bases lay in between. The CDR3 contains 15 residues. Looked up from germline, CDR1 is SGHTA and CDR2 is FQGNSA. CDR3: CASSLWGRDNSPLHF. The CDR3, as DNA: TGTGCCAGCAGCTTATGGGGCAGGGATAATTCACCCCTCCACTTT. Using reference TRBV7-2 and TRBJ1-6 for the parts outside the CDR3, the full variable domain is GAGVSQSPSNKVTEKGKDVELRCDPISGHTALYWYRQSLGQGLEFLIYFQGNSAPDKSGLPSDRFSAERTGGSVSTLTIQRTQQEDSAVYLCASSLWGRDNSPLHFGNGTRLTVT.

The rearrangement links TRBV19 to TRBJ2-7; 9 bases line up with TRBD1. V shed 8 bases, J shed 0 bases, and the junction held 20 bases outside the gene matches. Germline CDR1 and CDR2: LNHDA and SQIVND (reference sequence). CDR3 length equals 19 residues. The CDR3 is CASSLKAGQGNVRSYEQYF. Here the CDR3 DNA reads TGTGCCAGTTCCCTAAAGGCGGGACAGGGTAATGTGCGCTCCTACGAGCAGTACTTC.

This sequence joins TRBV9 and TRBJ1-1; maybe TRBD1 (6 bases). This CDR3 region has 13 residues. Germline CDR1 and CDR2: SGDLS and YYNGEE. The ends were cut back, 4 bases at V and 4 bases at J, with 11 bases in the middle. The CDR3 here is CASSLGAATEAFF. In DNA form, the CDR3 reads TGTGCCAGCAGCTTGGGGGCGGCCACTGAAGCTTTCTTT.

The chain combines TRBV30 with TRBJ1-2; 7 bases are a match to TRBD1. This CDR3 has 13 amino acids. Losses at the gene ends were 8 bases for V and 2 bases for J; bases not matched to a gene: 8. CDR1 GTSNPN and CDR2 SVGIG come from the germline V gene (reference sequence). CDR3 region: CAQTTQGNYGYTF. As DNA, the CDR3 is TGTGCCCAGACGACACAGGGGAACTATGGCTACACCTTC.

The rearrangement links TRBV5-1 to TRBJ2-1, with 8 bases matching TRBD2. J lost 5 bases, V lost 4 bases, and 8 bases had no gene match. This CDR3 spans 15 amino acids. CDR1 and CDR2 from the germline V gene are SGHRS and YFSETQ. The CDR3 here is CASSGVAGPDNEQFF. The DNA of the CDR3 is TGCGCCAGCAGCGGGGTAGCGGGACCTGACAATGAGCAGTTCTTC.

The genes are TRBV28 and TRBJ2-4; 8 bases match TRBD2. The germline V gene encodes CDR1 MDHEN and CDR2 SYDVKM. This CDR3 contains 15 residues. The J segment lost 0 bases and the V segment lost 8 bases, leaving 6 bases of the junction unmatched. The CDR3, as DNA: TGTGCCAGCCACGAGCGGGAGTTAGCCAAAAACATTCAGTACTTC. This codes for CASHERELAKNIQYF.

The chain is built from TRBV28 and TRBJ2-1; possible D gene TRBD1, 5 bases. Per germline, CDR1 MDHEN and CDR2 SYDVKM. The CDR3 spans 15 residues. Trimming removed 3 bases at V and 6 bases at J, with 15 bases between. The CDR3 reads CASSFGAGVSNEQFF. Written as DNA, the CDR3 is TGTGCCAGCAGTTTTGGGGCAGGCGTCTCCAATGAGCAGTTCTTC.

A few counts support this clone. The chain couples TRBV5-6 to TRBJ2-5; 8 nucleotides agree with TRBD1. This CDR3 region has 14 residues. Germline-derived CDR1 and CDR2 are SGHDT and YYEEEE. V was clipped by 4 bases and J by 2 bases; unmatched bases: 4. The DNA for the CDR3 is TGTGCCAGCAGCCGGACAGGGTGGCAAGAGACCCAGTACTTC. Its translation is CASSRTGWQETQYF.

This chain uses TRBV25-1 with TRBJ2-1, with 7 bases lining up with TRBD1. The germline CDR1 and CDR2 sequences are MGHDK and SYGVNS. V trimming: 5 bases; J trimming: 4 bases; junction bases outside the gene matches: 2. The CDR3 length is 13 residues. Here the CDR3 DNA reads TGTGCCAGCAGTCCAGGGGGATACAATGAGCAGTTCTTC. Residues: CASSPGGYNEQFF.

This clone was observed a handful of times. V gene TRBV11-2 combines with J gene TRBJ1-2, with TRBD1 as a possible D gene (5 bases). This CDR3 is 13 amino acids long. V was trimmed by 3 bases and J by 4 bases, leaving 9 bases between them. Germline CDR1 SGHAT, CDR2 FQNNGV. The CDR3, as DNA: TGTGCCAGCAGCTTGCTCGACAGCTATGGCTACACCTTC. Its protein product is CASSLLDSYGYTF.

The J gene is TRBJ2-5, the V gene TRBV6-2 or TRBV6-3, with D possibly being TRBD1 (6 bases). Trimming cost V 5 bases and J 5 bases, with 15 bases left between them. The germline V gene encodes CDR1 MNHEY and CDR2 SVGEGT. The CDR3 is made up of 14 amino acids. In nucleotides, the CDR3 is TGTGCCAGCAGTGGAGGACAGCTCGAGGAGACCCAGTACTTC. Translated: CASSGGQLEETQYF.

V is TRBV5-1 and J is TRBJ2-1; 7 bases line up with TRBD1. CDR3 length: 13 residues. After removal of 4 bases from V and 16 bases from J, the junction contained 14 bases not matched to a gene. CDR1 and CDR2 from the germline V gene are SGHRS and YFSETQ. DNA of the CDR3: TGCGCCAGCAGCCTCAACACCGGGGACAGCAAATTCTTC. As protein: CASSLNTGDSKFF.

This clone is a singleton in its sample. The chain combines TRBV5-1 with TRBJ2-5; no clear D gene. CDR1 and CDR2 from the germline V gene are SGHRS and YFSETQ. Trimming removed 4 bases from V and 3 bases from J, with 7 bases in between. CDR3 length: 12 amino acids. In DNA, the CDR3 is TGCGCCAGCAGCGCGTCGGAAGAGACCCAGTACTTC. Protein: CASSASEETQYF.

This clone came up many times. This rearrangement joins TRBV9 to TRBJ2-5; D is perhaps TRBD2 (7 bases). The length of the CDR3 is 15 residues. CDR1 SGDLS and CDR2 YYNGEE come from the germline V gene. V was clipped by 2 bases and J by 5 bases, with 16 bases between them. The CDR3, as DNA: TGTGCCAGCAGCGTCCGGGGGGCCCGACGGGAGACCCAGTACTTC. Its protein is CASSVRGARRETQYF.